This TCR beta chain originates from a study of vaccination effects on CD4 cells after COVID-19. Looking at the study overall: Samples collected post-vaccine were obtained a median of 72 days after the second dose. Study-level findings and limits: Only 1 of 255 vaccine-induced clones from healthy vaccinees cross-reacted with common cold coronaviruses. There was marked clonal contraction among infection- and vaccine-induced clones late after vaccination.

Comments on this clone: No antigen is known for it.

TCRdb keeps only in-frame clones here, not all; method: immunoSEQ multiplex PCR. The table shows under 40,000 clones, with 70% to 85% occurring only once. Antigen-specific CD4+ T cells expanded by the ViraFEST assay with viral peptide pools were then sequenced. CD4+ T cells were isolated after less than 12 days of culture. The cohort was immunized with two doses of either the BNT162b2 or mRNA-1273 vaccine. The CDR3 contains 14 residues. Germline values: CDR1 SGDLS, CDR2 YYNGEE. With 4 bases removed from V and 2 bases from J, the gap between germline ends came to 12 bases. This sequence joins TRBV9 and TRBJ2-5; D perhaps matches TRBD2 (7 bases). This sample comprised CD4+ T cells from PBMCs cultured with HCoV-NL63 spike peptides, obtained after COVID-19 vaccination. The clonotype originates from a human donor who received a COVID-19 vaccine. Some clones in this sample may be carry-over from other donors' samples. The DNA of the CDR3 is TGTGCCAGCAGCTCGGGGGGCGTACAAGAGACCCAGTACTTC. It encodes CASSSGGVQETQYF.